The rows below give T cell receptor beta chains drawn from one sample of a study of T cells in localized non-small cell lung cancer. TCRdb keeps only in-frame clones here, not all; method: immunoSEQ multiplex PCR. The sample consists of 3,000 to 4,000 clones, roughly two fifths of them appearing once. The source was lung tumor tissue, collected before any cancer treatment. These receptors originate from a male donor at least 60 years old with stage I lung adenocarcinoma. CDR3s include the opening cysteine and the closing phenylalanine or tryptophan. The D gene is left open where the match is weak. The size entry is marked missing in some rows and otherwise reads once, few, many or a size class.

clone_size: NA; j_call: TRBJ1-2; v_call: TRBV28; d_call: NA; cdr3_aa: CASSTPGREGSGYTF; cdr3_nt: TGTGCCAGCAGTACACCGGGAAGGGAAGGGAGCGGCTACACCTTC
clone_size: NA; j_call: TRBJ1-1; v_call: TRBV5-1; d_call: TRBD1; cdr3_aa: CASSLTGTANTEAFF; cdr3_nt: TGCGCCAGCAGCTTGACCGGGACAGCAAACACTGAAGCTTTCTTT
clone_size: NA; j_call: TRBJ2-1; v_call: TRBV5-1; d_call: NA; cdr3_aa: CASSELSVSYNEQFF; cdr3_nt: TGCGCCAGCAGCGAACTTAGCGTTTCCTACAATGAGCAGTTCTTC
clone_size: NA; j_call: TRBJ2-7; v_call: TRBV28; d_call: TRBD1; cdr3_aa: CASSSWGQGYEQYF; cdr3_nt: TGTGCCAGCAGCTCTTGGGGACAGGGCTACGAGCAGTACTTC
clone_size: NA; j_call: TRBJ2-1; v_call: TRBV6-8; d_call: NA; cdr3_aa: CATSAGSNEQFF; cdr3_nt: TGTGCCACCAGTGCTGGGTCCAATGAGCAGTTCTTC
clone_size: once; j_call: TRBJ2-3; v_call: TRBV10-1; d_call: NA; cdr3_aa: CASSEERSTDTQYF; cdr3_nt: TGCGCCAGCAGTGAAGAGCGGAGCACAGATACGCAGTATTTT
clone_size: once; j_call: TRBJ2-3; v_call: TRBV9; d_call: TRBD2; cdr3_aa: CASTLAGDTDTQYF; cdr3_nt: TGTGCCAGCACGCTAGCGGGGGATACAGATACGCAGTATTTT
clone_size: NA; j_call: TRBJ2-1; v_call: TRBV19; d_call: NA; cdr3_aa: CASSISSDNNEQFF; cdr3_nt: TGTGCCAGTAGTATTTCCTCCGATAACAATGAGCAGTTCTTC
clone_size: NA; j_call: TRBJ2-1; v_call: TRBV28; d_call: TRBD2; cdr3_aa: CATSSGGAVEQFF; cdr3_nt: TGTGCCACCTCTAGCGGGGGGGCCGTAGAGCAGTTCTTC
clone_size: NA; j_call: TRBJ2-3; v_call: TRBV6-8; d_call: NA; cdr3_aa: CASSYSIQGASTDTQYF; cdr3_nt: TGTGCCAGCAGTTACTCGATACAAGGGGCCAGCACAGATACGCAGTATTTT
clone_size: NA; j_call: TRBJ1-3; v_call: TRBV11-3; d_call: TRBD1; cdr3_aa: CASSHRGISGNTIYF; cdr3_nt: TGTGCCAGCAGCCACAGGGGAATCTCTGGAAACACCATATATTTT
clone_size: NA; j_call: TRBJ2-7; v_call: TRBV11-3; d_call: TRBD1; cdr3_aa: CASSSDRGSYEQYF; cdr3_nt: TGTGCCAGCAGCTCCGACAGGGGTTCCTACGAGCAGTACTTC
clone_size: large; j_call: TRBJ1-1; v_call: TRBV18; d_call: NA; cdr3_aa: CASSDSMNTEAFF; cdr3_nt: TGTGCCAGCTCGGACAGCATGAACACTGAAGCTTTCTTT
clone_size: medium-sized; j_call: TRBJ2-3; v_call: TRBV9; d_call: NA; cdr3_aa: CASSVDLVFTDTQYF; cdr3_nt: TGTGCCAGCAGCGTAGATTTGGTGTTCACAGATACGCAGTATTTT
clone_size: NA; j_call: TRBJ2-3; v_call: TRBV18; d_call: TRBD2; cdr3_aa: CASSLGVAGRDTQYF; cdr3_nt: TGTGCCAGCTCCCTTGGGGTAGCGGGGAGAGATACGCAGTATTTT
clone_size: few; j_call: TRBJ1-2; v_call: TRBV28; d_call: TRBD1; cdr3_aa: CASRTSDRGPADYGYTF; cdr3_nt: TGTGCCAGCAGAACTTCCGACAGGGGGCCCGCTGACTATGGCTACACCTTC
clone_size: NA; j_call: TRBJ2-3; v_call: TRBV28; d_call: NA; cdr3_aa: CASTLGGVSSDTQYF; cdr3_nt: TGTGCCAGCACTCTAGGGGGGGTGAGCTCAGATACGCAGTATTTT
clone_size: few; j_call: TRBJ1-5; v_call: TRBV9; d_call: NA; cdr3_aa: CASSPGVYQPQHF; cdr3_nt: TGTGCCAGCAGTCCGGGGGTTTATCAGCCCCAGCATTTT
clone_size: few; j_call: TRBJ1-1; v_call: TRBV29-1; d_call: NA; cdr3_aa: CSVQQGGTEAFF; cdr3_nt: TGCAGCGTTCAACAGGGAGGTACTGAAGCTTTCTTT
clone_size: medium-sized; j_call: TRBJ2-1; v_call: TRBV11-3; d_call: NA; cdr3_aa: CASSSFGGLNNNEQFF; cdr3_nt: TGTGCCAGCAGCTCCTTCGGAGGTCTCAATAACAATGAGCAGTTCTTC
clone_size: few; j_call: TRBJ1-5; v_call: TRBV6-8; d_call: TRBD1; cdr3_aa: CASSYFMPGQGDQPQHF; cdr3_nt: TGTGCCAGCAGTTACTTCATGCCGGGACAGGGGGATCAGCCCCAGCATTTT
clone_size: NA; j_call: TRBJ1-4; v_call: TRBV19; d_call: NA; cdr3_aa: CASSISGDPEKLFF; cdr3_nt: TGTGCCAGTAGTATTTCTGGGGACCCTGAAAAACTGTTTTTT
clone_size: NA; j_call: TRBJ2-7; v_call: TRBV11-3; d_call: NA; cdr3_aa: CASSLLDGVSEQYF; cdr3_nt: TGTGCCAGCAGCCTATTAGACGGGGTGAGCGAGCAGTACTTC
clone_size: few; j_call: TRBJ1-2; v_call: TRBV23-1; d_call: TRBD1; cdr3_aa: CASSLGQSLGYTF; cdr3_nt: TGCGCCAGCAGCTTGGGACAGTCTCTTGGCTACACCTTC